The table lists the clone carrying this T cell receptor (beta chain) with a count of one. What it binds is not known. Ophthalmopathy in the patients scored at least 3 on Clinical Activity Score and at least 4 on NOSPECS grade, lasting under 3 months. Uncontrolled infection, other autoimmune disease, pregnancy and lactation each barred patients from inclusion. Thyroid ultrasound and orbital computed tomography, with clinical symptoms and serum thyroxine and TRAb, informed diagnoses. Trimming cost V 3 bases and J 0 bases, with 12 bases left between them. CDR1 and CDR2 (germline): MDHEN, SYDVKM. This CDR3 contains 15 residues. Amplification yielded TCR beta CDR3 regions, with RNA transcripts as the source. HTBI primers drove first-round RT-PCR of the TCR CDR3. TCRdb used MiXCR to reprocess the multiplex PCR reads, holding one entry per CDR3 protein. Of fewer than 350,000 distinct CDR3 sequences listed, approximately 18% were seen once; the top ten hold roughly 39%.

This sample is part of a study of T cells in Graves' hyperthyroidism and ophthalmopathy. Regarding the study as a whole: Model predictions of ophthalmopathy came a median about 6.3 months before onset.

Sequencing used blood. J is TRBJ2-7 and V is TRBV28, with D perhaps TRBD1 (6 bases). The source is a man in his fifties with Graves' ophthalmopathy. The CDR3 nucleotides are TGTGCCAGCAGTTTCCCCAGGGGCCTCTCCTACGAGCAGTACTTC. Its protein product is CASSFPRGLSYEQYF.